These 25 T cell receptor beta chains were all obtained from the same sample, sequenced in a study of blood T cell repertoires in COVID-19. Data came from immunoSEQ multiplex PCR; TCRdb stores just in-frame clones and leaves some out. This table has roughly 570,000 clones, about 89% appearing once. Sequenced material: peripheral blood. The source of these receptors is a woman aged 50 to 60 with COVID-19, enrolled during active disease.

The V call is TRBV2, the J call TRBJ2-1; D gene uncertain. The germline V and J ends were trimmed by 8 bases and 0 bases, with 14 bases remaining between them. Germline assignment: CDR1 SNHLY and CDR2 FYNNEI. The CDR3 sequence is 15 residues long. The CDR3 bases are TGTGCCAGCCTCTTTTTTCCGAGCTCCTACAATGAGCAGTTCTTC. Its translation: CASLFFPSSYNEQFF.

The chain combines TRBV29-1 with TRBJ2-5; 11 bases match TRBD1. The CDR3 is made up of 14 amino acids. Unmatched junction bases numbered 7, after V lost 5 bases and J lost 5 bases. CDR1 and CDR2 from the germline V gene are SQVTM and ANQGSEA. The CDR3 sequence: CSVSRTGGKETQYF. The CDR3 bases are TGCAGCGTTAGTCGGACAGGGGGCAAGGAGACCCAGTACTTC.

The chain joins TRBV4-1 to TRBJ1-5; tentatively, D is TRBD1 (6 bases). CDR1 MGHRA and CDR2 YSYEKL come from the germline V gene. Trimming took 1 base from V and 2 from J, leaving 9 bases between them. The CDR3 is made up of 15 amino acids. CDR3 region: CASSQGTAGNQPQHF. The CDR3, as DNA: TGCGCCAGCAGCCAAGGGACAGCCGGCAATCAGCCCCAGCATTTT.

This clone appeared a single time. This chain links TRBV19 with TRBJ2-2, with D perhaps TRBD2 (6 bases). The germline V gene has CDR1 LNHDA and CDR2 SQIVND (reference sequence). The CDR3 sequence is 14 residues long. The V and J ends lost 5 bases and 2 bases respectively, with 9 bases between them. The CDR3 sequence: CASSVAGNTGELFF. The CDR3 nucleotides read TGTGCCAGTAGTGTGGCGGGAAACACCGGGGAGCTGTTTTTT.

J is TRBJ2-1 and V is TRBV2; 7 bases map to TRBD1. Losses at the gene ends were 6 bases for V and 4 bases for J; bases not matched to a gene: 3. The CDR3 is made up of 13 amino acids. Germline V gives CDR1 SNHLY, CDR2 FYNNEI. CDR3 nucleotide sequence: TGTGCCAGCAGCGGGACAGCATACAATGAGCAGTTCTTC. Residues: CASSGTAYNEQFF.

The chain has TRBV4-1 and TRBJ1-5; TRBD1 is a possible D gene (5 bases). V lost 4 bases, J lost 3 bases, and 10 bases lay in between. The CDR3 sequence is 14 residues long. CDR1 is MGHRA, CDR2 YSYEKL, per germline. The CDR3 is CASSPGGTNQPQHF. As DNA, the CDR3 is TGCGCCAGCAGCCCGGGAGGGACCAATCAGCCCCAGCATTTT.

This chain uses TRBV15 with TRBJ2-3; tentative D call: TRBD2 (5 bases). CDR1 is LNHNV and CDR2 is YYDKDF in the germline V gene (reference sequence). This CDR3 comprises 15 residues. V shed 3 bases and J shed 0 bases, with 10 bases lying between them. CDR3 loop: CATSSLGSSTDTQYF. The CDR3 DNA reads TGTGCCACCAGCAGTCTAGGGAGTAGCACAGATACGCAGTATTTT.

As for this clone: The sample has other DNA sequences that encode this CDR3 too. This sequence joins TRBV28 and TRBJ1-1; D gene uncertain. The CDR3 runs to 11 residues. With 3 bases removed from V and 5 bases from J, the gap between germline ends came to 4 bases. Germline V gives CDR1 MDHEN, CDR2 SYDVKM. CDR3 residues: CASSLRTEAFF. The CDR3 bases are TGTGCCAGCAGTTTGAGGACTGAAGCTTTCTTT.

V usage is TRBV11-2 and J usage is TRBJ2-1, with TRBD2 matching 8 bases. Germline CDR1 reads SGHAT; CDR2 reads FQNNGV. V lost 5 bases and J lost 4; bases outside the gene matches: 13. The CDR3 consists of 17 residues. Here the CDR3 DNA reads TGTGCCAGCAGCGGGTGGAGTAGCGGGGCCGCGTACAATGAGCAGTTCTTC. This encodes CASSGWSSGAAYNEQFF.

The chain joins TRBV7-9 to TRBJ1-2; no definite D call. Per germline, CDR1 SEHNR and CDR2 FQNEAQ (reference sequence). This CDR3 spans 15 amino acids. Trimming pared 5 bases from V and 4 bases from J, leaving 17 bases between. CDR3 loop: CASSPGNSGRYGYTF. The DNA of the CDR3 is TGTGCCAGCAGCCCTGGTAACTCGGGTCGCTATGGCTACACCTTC.

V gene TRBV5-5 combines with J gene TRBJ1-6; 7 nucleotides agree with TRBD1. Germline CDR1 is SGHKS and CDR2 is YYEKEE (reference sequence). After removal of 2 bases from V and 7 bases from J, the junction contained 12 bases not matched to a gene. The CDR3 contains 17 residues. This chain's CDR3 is CASSFLGGGGLNSPLHF. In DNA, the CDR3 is TGTGCCAGCAGCTTTCTCGGTGGAGGGGGCTTGAATTCACCCCTCCACTTT. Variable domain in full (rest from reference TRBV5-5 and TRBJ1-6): DAGVTQSPTHLIKTRGQQVTLRCSPISGHKSVSWYQQVLGQGPQFIFQYYEKEERGRGNFPDRFSARQFPNYSSELNVNALLLGDSALYLCASSFLGGGGLNSPLHFGNGTRLTVT.

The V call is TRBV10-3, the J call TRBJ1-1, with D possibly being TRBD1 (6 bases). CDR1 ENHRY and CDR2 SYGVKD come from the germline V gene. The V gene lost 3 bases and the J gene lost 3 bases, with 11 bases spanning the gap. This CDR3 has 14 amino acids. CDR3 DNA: TGTGCCATCAGTGAAGGTCAGGGGTACACTGAAGCTTTCTTT. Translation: CAISEGQGYTEAFF.

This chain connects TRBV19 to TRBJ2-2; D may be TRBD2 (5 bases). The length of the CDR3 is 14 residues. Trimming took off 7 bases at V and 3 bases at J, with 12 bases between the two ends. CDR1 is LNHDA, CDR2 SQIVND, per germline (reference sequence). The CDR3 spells CASTPGSYTGELFF. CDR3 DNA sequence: TGTGCCAGTACCCCTGGGAGCTACACCGGGGAGCTGTTTTTT.

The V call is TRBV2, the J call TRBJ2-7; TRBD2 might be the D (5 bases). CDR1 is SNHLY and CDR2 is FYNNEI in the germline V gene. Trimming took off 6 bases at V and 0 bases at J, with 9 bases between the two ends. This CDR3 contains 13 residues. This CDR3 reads CASRSSGSYEQYF. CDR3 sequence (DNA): TGTGCCAGCAGGAGCAGCGGCTCCTACGAGCAGTACTTC.

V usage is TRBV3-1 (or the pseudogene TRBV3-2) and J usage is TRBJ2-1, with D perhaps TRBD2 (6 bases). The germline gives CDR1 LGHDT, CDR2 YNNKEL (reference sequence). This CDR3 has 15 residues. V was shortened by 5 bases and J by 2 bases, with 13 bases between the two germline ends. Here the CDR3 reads CASSASGEAYNEQFF. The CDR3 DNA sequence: TGTGCCAGCAGCGCCTCTGGGGAGGCCTACAATGAGCAGTTCTTC.

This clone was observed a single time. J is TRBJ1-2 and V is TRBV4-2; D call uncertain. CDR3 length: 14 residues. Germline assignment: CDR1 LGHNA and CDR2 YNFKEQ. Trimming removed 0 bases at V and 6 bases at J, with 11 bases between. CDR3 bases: TGTGCCAGCAGCCAAGATTCGAAGCGAGATGGCTACACCTTC. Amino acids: CASSQDSKRDGYTF.

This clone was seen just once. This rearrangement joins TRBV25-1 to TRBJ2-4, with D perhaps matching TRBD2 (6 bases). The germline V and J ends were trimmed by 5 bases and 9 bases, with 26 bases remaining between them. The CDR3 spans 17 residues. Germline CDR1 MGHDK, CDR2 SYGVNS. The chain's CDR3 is CASSRDGRAGTPAIQYF. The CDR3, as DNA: TGTGCCAGCAGTCGCGACGGGCGGGCTGGGACTCCGGCCATTCAGTACTTC.

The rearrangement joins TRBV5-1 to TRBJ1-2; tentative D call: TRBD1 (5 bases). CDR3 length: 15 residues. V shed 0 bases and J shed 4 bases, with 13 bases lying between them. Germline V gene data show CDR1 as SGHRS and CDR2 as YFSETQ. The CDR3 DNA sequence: TGCGCCAGCAGCTTGGAAGGGGCGGGGCCCTATGGCTACACCTTC. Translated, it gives CASSLEGAGPYGYTF.

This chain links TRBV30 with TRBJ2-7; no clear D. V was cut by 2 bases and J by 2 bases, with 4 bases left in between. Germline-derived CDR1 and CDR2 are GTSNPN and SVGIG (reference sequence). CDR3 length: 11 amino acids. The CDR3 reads CAWSLTYEQYF. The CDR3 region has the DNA TGTGCCTGGAGTTTAACCTACGAGCAGTACTTC.

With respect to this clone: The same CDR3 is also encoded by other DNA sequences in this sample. CDR3 loop: CASSPGGSLMNTEAFF. Here the CDR3 DNA reads TGTGCCAGCAGCCCCGGGGGTTCCCTCATGAACACTGAAGCTTTCTTT. This sequence joins TRBV9 and TRBJ1-1; D is perhaps TRBD1 (5 bases). Germline-derived CDR1 and CDR2 are SGDLS and YYNGEE. The CDR3 is made up of 16 amino acids. Trimming removed 4 bases at V and 0 bases at J, with 16 bases between.

In nucleotides, the CDR3 is TGCGCCAGCAGCTTGACTCACACCGGGGAGCTGTTTTTT. This translates into CASSLTHTGELFF. The gene calls are TRBV5-1 and TRBJ2-2; D is ambiguous. The CDR3 is 13 residues long. Trimming cost V 1 base and J 3 bases, with 4 bases left between them. The germline V gene has CDR1 SGHRS and CDR2 YFSETQ.

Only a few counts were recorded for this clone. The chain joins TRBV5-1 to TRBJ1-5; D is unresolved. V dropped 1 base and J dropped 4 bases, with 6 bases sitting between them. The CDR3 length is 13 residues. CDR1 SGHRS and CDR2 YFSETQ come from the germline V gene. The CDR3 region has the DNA TGCGCCAGCAGCTTGATCGGGAATCAGCCCCAGCATTTT. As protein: CASSLIGNQPQHF.

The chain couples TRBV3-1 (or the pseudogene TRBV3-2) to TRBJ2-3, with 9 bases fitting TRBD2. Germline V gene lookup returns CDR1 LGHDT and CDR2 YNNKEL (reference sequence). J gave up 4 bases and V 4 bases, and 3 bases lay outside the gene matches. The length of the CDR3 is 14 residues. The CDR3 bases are TGTGCCAGCAGCCTTGGGACTAGCTCAGATACGCAGTATTTT. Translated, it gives CASSLGTSSDTQYF.

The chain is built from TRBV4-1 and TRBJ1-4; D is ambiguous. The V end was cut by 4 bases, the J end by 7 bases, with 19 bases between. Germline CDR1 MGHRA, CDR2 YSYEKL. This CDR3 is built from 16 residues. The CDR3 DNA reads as TGCGCCAGCAGCCCGAGCACCGGGAAAGCAATTGAAAAACTGTTTTTT. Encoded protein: CASSPSTGKAIEKLFF.

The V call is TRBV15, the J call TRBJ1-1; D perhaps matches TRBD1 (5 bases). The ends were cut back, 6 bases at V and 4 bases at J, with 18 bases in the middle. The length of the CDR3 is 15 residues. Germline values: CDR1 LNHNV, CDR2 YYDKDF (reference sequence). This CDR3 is CATRETWGDGTEAFF. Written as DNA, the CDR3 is TGTGCCACCAGAGAAACATGGGGGGATGGCACTGAAGCTTTCTTT.